This entry is about one T cell receptor beta chain. Its antigen has not been determined. No base-level quality is on record; no much larger clone is a single base apart. To be included, a participant needed at least one PBMC sample from before ART initiation plus at least two post-ART samples. Every participant with HIV received treatment in the United States of America. Before DNA extraction, cryopreserved samples containing about 0.9-11 million PBMC were thawed and washed. At the time of the earliest PBMC sample for each participant with HIV, ages ranged from roughly 23 to 60 years. PBMC samples were contributed by each participant from 1-4 timepoints before ART initiation and 2-8 timepoints after ART initiation, with a median of 7 samples. For every participant, serial HIV viral load, CD4+ T-cell count, ART history and demographic data were obtained. Genomic DNA was extracted from unsorted PBMC with a Qiagen kit on a QIAcube, processed in batches of 12 samples.

The data belong to a study of long-term antiretroviral therapy in people with HIV (dated by TCRdb to 2021 to 2024). Concerning the study at large: The earliest samples were collected roughly a decade before the 2015 WHO recommendation for immediate ART, at a time when ART was usually postponed until CD4 counts fell. No cross-contamination during QIAcube processing was shown when test extractions of a monoclonal T-cell line were performed alongside about 30 polyclonal samples. A retrospective serial study tested whether ART initiation and durable HIV suppression were associated with changes in peripheral blood TRB repertoire composition and diversity. Of the roughly 30 participants with HIV, roughly 10 were female. The cohort contributed roughly 200 cryopreserved PBMC samples from 30 to 35 adults with confirmed HIV infection, collected serially over a mean of about 6 years (range 1-12). Study-level results and caveats: ART initiation was associated with a significant increase in TRB diversity, but diversity stayed significantly below transplant donor controls even after long-term ART. No data were available on ART adherence, viral resistance or therapy changes, limiting inferences about post-ART repertoire changes. Limited PBMC availability meant only the TCR beta chain was sequenced, without alpha chain pairing. Unsorted PBMC were profiled instead of sorted CD4+ and CD8+ T cells because pre-ART samples had limited cell numbers. HIV repertoires had narrower CDR3 length ranges than controls, and the network structure suggested an antigen-experienced repertoire that shifted only slightly toward naive after ART. Samples dated from about 2003 to 2018, and the ART regimens used may be less effective than current ones. At every time point, the repertoire was dominated by expanded TRB clones first identified before ART initiation, although this dominance fluctuated and, in many PLHIV, declined after ART.

The CDR3 holds 15 amino acids from the cysteine to the phenylalanine. Just the 45-base CDR3 DNA is kept, in frame starting at base 1. Compared with germline, V lacks 10 bases and J lacks 4 bases; bases without a gene match: 13. The germline V gene gives CDR1 as MNHNS and CDR2 as SASEGT. Sequencing of the TRB variable region was done with the immunoSEQ hsTCRB v3.0 assay at survey level resolution. The targeted TRB sequencing depth was roughly 35,000-50,000 T-cell genomes per sample. Pooled TRB libraries were sequenced on an Illumina MiSeq with a v3 150-cycle kit. The source study handled its data this way. Analysis of repertoires was carried out in R inside a reproducible Nextflow workflow spanning QC, data transformation and analysis. LymphoSeq2, an R package for exploring AIRR-Seq data, was used to implement the custom analyses. After excluding a few samples that yielded fewer than 5000 total TRB sequences, approximately 180 HIV repertoires remained for analysis. Of the approximately 190 retained HIV repertoires, roughly 61 were collected before and 129 after ART initiation. Repertoires were downsampled to 5000 TRB nucleotide sequences, with summary statistics averaged over 100 downsampling iterations. Only TRB sequences with CDR3 regions of at least seven amino acids were retained for analysis. Diversity was assessed using a clonality score derived from Shannon entropy and using the Gini coefficient. In the repertoire networks, any two of the top 5000 CDR3 amino acid sequences were linked whenever the two sequences differed by an edit distance of one. For TRB CDR3 amino acid sequences, GLIPH2 was used to predict antigen specificity groups and MHC restriction. To flag known associations with CMV, EBV, HIV or tissue antigens, CDR3 amino acid sequences were compared against VDJdb and McPAS-TCR. Pre-ART, post-ART and control groups were compared with Wilcoxon signed-rank tests and Holm-Bonferroni correction. In TCRdb, the immuneACCESS table is reduced to in-frame sequences with V and J assigned. These tables do not hold every clone; where another copy was compared, an unresolved V gene accounts for under half, and the others remain unexplained. The V and J calls and clone size were taken over from that table, and D and trimming were inferred from the DNA. The sample table holds around 30,000 clones, of which about 82% were seen once. Approximately 4.4% of the sample comes from the top ten.

The starting material was unsorted PBMCs, obtained roughly 3.3 years after starting antiretroviral therapy. The sequence came from a man between 18 and 35 years old with HIV. The chain joins TRBV6-1 to TRBJ1-2; a stretch of 9 junction bases matches TRBD1. The DNA reads TGTGCCACCGCTTCGAGGACAGGGGTTACCTATGGCTACACCTTC. Its amino acids are CATASRTGVTYGYTF.